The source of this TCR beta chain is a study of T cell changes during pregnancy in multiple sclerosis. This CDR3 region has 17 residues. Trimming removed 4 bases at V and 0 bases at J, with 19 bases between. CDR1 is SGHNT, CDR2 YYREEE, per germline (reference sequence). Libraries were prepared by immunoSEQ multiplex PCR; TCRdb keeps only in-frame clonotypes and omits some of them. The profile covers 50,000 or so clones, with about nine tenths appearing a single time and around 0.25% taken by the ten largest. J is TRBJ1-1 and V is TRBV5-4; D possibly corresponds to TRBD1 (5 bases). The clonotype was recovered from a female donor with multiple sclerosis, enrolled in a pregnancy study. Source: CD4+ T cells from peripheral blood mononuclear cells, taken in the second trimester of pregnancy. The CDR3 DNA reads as TGTGCCAGCAGCGTGGCTGTTATAAGGGGTTTGAACACTGAAGCTTTCTTT. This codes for CASSVAVIRGLNTEAFF.